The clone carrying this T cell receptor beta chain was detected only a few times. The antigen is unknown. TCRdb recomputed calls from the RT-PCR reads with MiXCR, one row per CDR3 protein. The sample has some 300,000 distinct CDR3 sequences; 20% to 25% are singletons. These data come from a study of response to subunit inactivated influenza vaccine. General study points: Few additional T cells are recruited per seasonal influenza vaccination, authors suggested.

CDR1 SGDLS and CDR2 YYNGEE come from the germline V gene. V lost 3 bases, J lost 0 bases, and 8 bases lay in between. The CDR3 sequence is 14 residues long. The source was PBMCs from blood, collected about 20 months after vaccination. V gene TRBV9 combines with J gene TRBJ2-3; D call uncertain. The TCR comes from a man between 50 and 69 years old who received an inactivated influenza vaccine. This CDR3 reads CASSGKLSTDTQYF. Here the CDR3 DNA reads TGTGCCAGCAGCGGGAAGCTTAGCACAGATACGCAGTATTTT.